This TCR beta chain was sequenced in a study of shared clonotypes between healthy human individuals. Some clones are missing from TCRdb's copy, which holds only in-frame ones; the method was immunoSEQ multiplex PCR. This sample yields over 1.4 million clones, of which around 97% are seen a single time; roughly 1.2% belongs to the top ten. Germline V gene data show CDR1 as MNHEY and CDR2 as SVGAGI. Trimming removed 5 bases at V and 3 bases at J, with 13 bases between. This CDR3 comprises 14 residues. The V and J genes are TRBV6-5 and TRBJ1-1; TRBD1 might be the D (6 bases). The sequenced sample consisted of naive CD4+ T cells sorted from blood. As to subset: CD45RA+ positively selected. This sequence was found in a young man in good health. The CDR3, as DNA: TGTGCCAGCAGTCTACAGGGAGGGCACACTGAAGCTTTCTTT. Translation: CASSLQGGHTEAFF.